The next 4 T cell receptor beta chains were all read from a single sample in a study of blood T cell repertoires in COVID-19 (TCRdb year 2020). The library came from the immunoSEQ multiplex PCR assay. Drawn from immuneACCESS, this table holds only the in-frame rearrangements with V and J called that TCRdb kept. Clones are partly lost; checked studies trace under half to an unresolved V gene and leave the rest unexplained. The sample table records about 68,000 clones; about 86% of these occur just once. Together, the top ten hold about 5.7% of the sample. Material: peripheral blood. Receptors originate from a man aged 80 or over with COVID-19, enrolled during active disease.

V gene TRBV27 combines with J gene TRBJ2-5; 9 bases agree with TRBD2. This CDR3 spans 18 amino acids. Germline CDR1 MNHEY, CDR2 SMNVEV (reference sequence). After removal of 2 bases from V and 5 bases from J, the junction contained 15 bases not matched to a gene. CDR3 sequence: CASSLAAGGLVVRETQYF. CDR3 DNA sequence: TGTGCCAGCAGTTTAGCAGCGGGGGGCCTCGTAGTCAGGGAGACCCAGTACTTC.

The chain couples TRBV2 to TRBJ1-2, with D uncertain. Trimming removed 5 bases from V and 2 bases from J, with 12 bases in between. This CDR3 contains 14 residues. Per germline, CDR1 SNHLY and CDR2 FYNNEI. The CDR3 DNA is TGTGCCAGCAGTCGGACGGCGGGAAACTATGGCTACACCTTC. It codes for CASSRTAGNYGYTF.

V usage is TRBV6-5 and J usage is TRBJ1-2; 7 nucleotides match TRBD1. CDR1 is MNHEY and CDR2 is SVGAGI in the germline V gene. This CDR3 region has 13 residues. V lost 6 bases, J lost 5 bases, and 6 bases stayed unmatched. CDR3 nucleotide sequence: TGTGCCAGCAGGGAGGGGGCGGAGTATGGCTACACCTTC. This codes for CASREGAEYGYTF.

The chain employs TRBV27 and TRBJ2-5; 11 nucleotides align to TRBD2. This CDR3 comprises 15 residues. Trimming cost V 3 bases and J 5 bases; bases outside gene matches: 5. CDR1 and CDR2 from the germline V gene are MNHEY and SMNVEV (reference sequence). The CDR3, as DNA: TGTGCCAGCAGTTTTGCACTAGCGGGGGTGGAGACCCAGTACTTC. Residues: CASSFALAGVETQYF.